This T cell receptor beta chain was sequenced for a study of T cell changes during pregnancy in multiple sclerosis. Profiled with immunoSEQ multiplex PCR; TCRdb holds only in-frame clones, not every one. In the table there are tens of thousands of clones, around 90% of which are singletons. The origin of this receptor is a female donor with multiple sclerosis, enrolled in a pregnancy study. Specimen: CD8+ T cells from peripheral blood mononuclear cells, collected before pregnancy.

CDR3 bases: TGCGCCAGCAGCTTGTCGACCTTCGGAGACAATGAGCAGTTCTTC. This codes for CASSLSTFGDNEQFF. The V call is TRBV5-1, the J call TRBJ2-1; D remains ambiguous. Trimming pared 1 base from V and 5 bases from J, leaving 13 bases between. The CDR3 is 15 amino acids. CDR1 is SGHRS, CDR2 YFSETQ, per germline.